Below are 4 T cell receptor beta chains sequenced from a single sample in a study of blood T cell repertoires in COVID-19. The data were produced by immunoSEQ multiplex PCR, yet TCRdb's version contains in-frame clones alone and is incomplete. The sample contains about 280,000 clones, 80% to 90% of which appear only once. Sequenced: peripheral blood. All receptors derive from a woman in her 70s with COVID-19, enrolled during active disease.

The chain uses TRBV18 and TRBJ2-4; possible D gene TRBD2, 7 bases. Germline V gene data show CDR1 as KGHSH and CDR2 as LQKENI. V was shortened by 2 bases and J by 0 bases, with 11 bases between the two germline ends. The CDR3 length is 16 residues. DNA for the CDR3: TGTGCCAGCTCACCAAGGGGGGGCCTAGCCAAAAACATTCAGTACTTC. Translated, it gives CASSPRGGLAKNIQYF.

This clone was detected once. This chain joins TRBV27 and TRBJ1-5, with D perhaps matching TRBD1 (5 bases). The CDR3 extends over 13 amino acids. In germline, CDR1 is MNHEY, CDR2 SMNVEV (reference sequence). V shed 8 bases and J shed 5 bases, with 13 bases lying between them. Written as DNA, the CDR3 is TGTGCCAGCGGGCAGGGCCGCGATCAGCCCCAGCATTTT. Translation gives CASGQGRDQPQHF.

The J gene is TRBJ2-7, the V gene TRBV19; possible D gene TRBD2, 7 bases. The CDR3 is made up of 13 amino acids. Germline CDR1 reads LNHDA; CDR2 reads SQIVND (reference sequence). V shed 3 bases and J shed 4 bases, with 10 bases lying between them. The CDR3 region has the DNA TGTGCCAGTAGTATCAGGGGAGGGTACGAGCAGTACTTC. This codes for CASSIRGGYEQYF.

The chain carries TRBV6-5 and TRBJ1-2, with 8 bases identical to TRBD1. The length of the CDR3 is 13 residues. Germline V gene data show CDR1 as MNHEY and CDR2 as SVGAGI. V lost 6 bases, J lost 6 bases, and 6 bases stayed unmatched. The CDR3 bases are TGTGCCAGCAGCCACCTGACAGGGGATGGCTACACCTTC. Translated: CASSHLTGDGYTF.